Below are 11 T cell receptor beta chains sequenced from a single sample in a study of T cell clusters in autoimmune cytopenias. TRB amplification used 200 to 250 ng of peripheral blood genomic DNA. One tube held mixed TRB-A and TRB-B primer pools for touch-down PCR. TCRdb reprocessed the multiplex PCR reads, with one entry per CDR3 protein and no DNA. Reported are 9,500 to 11,000 distinct CDR3 sequences; the ten largest clones contain around a third. These sequences were also reported in another study, on T cell repertoires in aging, cancer and after chemotherapy.

The sample was peripheral blood. Receptor source: a human donor in good health.

This chain uses TRBV30 with TRBJ2-1. The CDR3 sequence is 13 residues long. Germline values: CDR1 GTSNPN, CDR2 SVGIG (reference sequence). CDR3 residues: CAWSGRAYNEQFF.

This clonotype counts as medium-sized by frequency. The chain has TRBV29-1 and TRBJ2-1; checking the TCRdb D call of TRBD1 is not possible without DNA. The germline gives CDR1 SQVTM, CDR2 ANQGSEA. This CDR3 has 16 residues. The CDR3 loop is CSVTSSPRGIHNEQFF.

The rearrangement links TRBV12-3 or TRBV12-4 to TRBJ2-2; the TRBD1 assignment by TCRdb is unverifiable without DNA. The CDR3 covers 14 residues. The CDR3 loop is CASSLQQGTGELFF.

The chain couples TRBV6-5 to TRBJ2-1; the TRBD2 assignment by TCRdb is unverifiable without DNA. The germline gives CDR1 MNHEY, CDR2 SVGAGI. This CDR3 comprises 14 residues. The CDR3 is CASSPSGGAPEQFF.

This chain connects TRBV6-5 to TRBJ2-5. The CDR3 extends over 11 amino acids. CDR1 MNHEY and CDR2 SVGAGI come from the germline V gene. This CDR3 is CASSWLGTQYF.

The chain uses TRBV6-1 and TRBJ2-3; without DNA, the TCRdb call of TRBD2 cannot be checked. Germline V gene lookup returns CDR1 MNHNS and CDR2 SASEGT. CDR3 length: 14 residues. CDR3 in amino acids: CASSPRRGTDTQYF.

This chain joins TRBV27 and TRBJ2-3; TCRdb designates TRBD1, a call that cannot be tested without DNA. CDR1 MNHEY and CDR2 SMNVEV come from the germline V gene (reference sequence). The CDR3 length is 16 residues. CDR3 sequence reads: CASSSQPGQGADTQYF.

The chain has TRBV5-6 and TRBJ2-1; TCRdb gives TRBD1 as the D gene, but with no DNA this cannot be confirmed. The germline V gene has CDR1 SGHDT and CDR2 YYEEEE. This CDR3 has 15 residues. CDR3 residues: CASSPRDRGRFEQFF.

The genes are TRBV30 and TRBJ1-2; TCRdb returns TRBD1, unconfirmable since there is no DNA. Germline V gene lookup returns CDR1 GTSNPN and CDR2 SVGIG (reference sequence). This CDR3 spans 14 amino acids. The CDR3 region is CAWRQGPGDYGYTF.

The V call is TRBV27, the J call TRBJ2-5; TCRdb calls TRBD1, which cannot be checked without DNA. The CDR3 is made up of 15 amino acids. Germline CDR1 and CDR2: MNHEY and SMNVEV (reference sequence). CDR3: CASSLIRDTQETQYF.

This chain uses TRBV6-1 with TRBJ1-2; there is no DNA to check the TCRdb D call of TRBD1. The CDR3 has 15 amino acids. In germline, CDR1 is MNHNS, CDR2 SASEGT. The chain's CDR3 is CASSEPEGFSYGYTF.